The present TCR beta chain was sequenced within a study of cytomegalovirus exposure and HLA in healthy donors. Study conclusions and caveats: One variant, a missense change in DCLRE1C, was linked in a later analysis to TCR beta V- and J-gene trimming.

The CDR3 is 13 residues long. The ends were cut back, 0 bases at V and 6 bases at J, with 6 bases in the middle. Germline V CDR1 and CDR2: SGHRS, YFSETQ. Comment on this clone: The target antigen is unknown.

60 Vbeta and 13 Jbeta primers were used in PCR. TCRdb's table, derived via immunoSEQ multiplex PCR, lists solely in-frame clones and lacks some. The sample carries 150,000 to 200,000 clones, 80% to 90% recorded once. The clonotype was recovered from a man aged 35 to 55 in good health and CMV-seropositive. Input material: PBMCs. The J gene is TRBJ2-2, the V gene TRBV5-1; possible D gene TRBD1, 5 bases. CDR3 sequence: CASSLGRAGELFF. DNA of the CDR3: TGCGCCAGCAGCTTGGGCAGGGCCGGGGAGCTGTTTTTT. The full variable domain, rest sourced from reference TRBV5-1 and TRBJ2-2, is KAGVTQTPRYLIKTRGQQVTLSCSPISGHRSVSWYQQTPGQGLQFLFEYFSETQRNKGNFPGRFSGRQFSNSRSEMNVSTLELGDSALYLCASSLGRAGELFFGEGSRLTVL.